Here is one T cell receptor beta chain with its context. CDR3 length equals 14 residues. Germline-derived CDR1 and CDR2 are MNHEY and SVGAGI. V lost 6 bases and J 7 bases, leaving 18 bases between the germline ends. This sample is drawn from a study of shared clonotypes between healthy human individuals. Study at large: Per donor, three plates held CD4 naive cells, three held CD4 memory, two held CD8 naive and one held CD8 memory.

Per the study methods: Junction-only sequences without quality scores were provided by ImmunoSEQ, so filtering was different. Sequencing used immunoSEQ multiplex PCR; TCRdb keeps in-frame clones, though not all of them. That table supplies the V and J calls and clone size; D and trimming were determined from the DNA. The profile shows 950,000 to 1,300,000 clones, around 76% of them singletons. CD4+ cells yielded CD45RA+ naive and CD45RA-negative memory subsets. This TCR was sampled from a man aged 18 to 35 in good health. The J gene is TRBJ1-1, the V gene TRBV6-5, with D unclear. Sequenced input: memory CD4+ T cells sorted from blood. The subset is: CD45RA-negative fraction. The DNA of the CDR3 is TGTGCCAGCAGACTGCCGGGCGCCTCCGTTGAAGCTTTCTTT. This translates into CASRLPGASVEAFF.